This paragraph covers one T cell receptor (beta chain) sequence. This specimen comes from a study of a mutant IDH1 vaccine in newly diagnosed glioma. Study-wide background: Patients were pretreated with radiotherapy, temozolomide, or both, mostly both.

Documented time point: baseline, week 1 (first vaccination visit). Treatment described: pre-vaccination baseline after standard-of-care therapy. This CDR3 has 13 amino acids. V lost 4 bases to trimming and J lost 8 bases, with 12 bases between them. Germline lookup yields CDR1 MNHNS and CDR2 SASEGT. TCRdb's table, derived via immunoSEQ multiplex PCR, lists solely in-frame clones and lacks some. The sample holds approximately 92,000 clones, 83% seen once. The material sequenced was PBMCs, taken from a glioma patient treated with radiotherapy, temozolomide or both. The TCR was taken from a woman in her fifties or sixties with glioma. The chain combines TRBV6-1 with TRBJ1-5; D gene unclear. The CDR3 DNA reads TGTGCCAGCAGTGGGACTTATTCGGAGCCCCAGCATTTT. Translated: CASSGTYSEPQHF.